This T cell receptor (beta chain) was sequenced during a study of T cells after yellow fever vaccination. Study-wide context: SMART-Seq v4 Ultra Low Input served to prepare low-cell-number fractions. Regarding the study as a whole: Clones that expanded after primary vaccination mostly reappeared after the booster (roughly 96% CD4, roughly 90% CD8).

About this clonotype: Its matching antigen is unknown.

TCRdb re-derived calls from the 5' RACE reads in MiXCR, one entry per CDR3 protein. This sample has fewer than 400,000 distinct CDR3 sequences; about 10% occur once, and the top ten carry around 3.2%. The TCR comes from a man between 18 and 35 years old who received the YFV17D yellow fever vaccine. The specimen was CD4+ T cells sorted from PBMCs, collected 45 days after the yellow fever booster vaccination.

As DNA, the CDR3 is TGTGCCAGCAGTGACCCCAGGGGGAATTCACCCCTCCACTTT. Translation: CASSDPRGNSPLHF. The chain employs TRBV25-1 and TRBJ1-6, with 7 bases matching TRBD1. There are 14 residues in the CDR3. Germline CDR1 reads MGHDK; CDR2 reads SYGVNS. J lost 7 bases, V lost 3 bases, and 3 bases had no gene match.